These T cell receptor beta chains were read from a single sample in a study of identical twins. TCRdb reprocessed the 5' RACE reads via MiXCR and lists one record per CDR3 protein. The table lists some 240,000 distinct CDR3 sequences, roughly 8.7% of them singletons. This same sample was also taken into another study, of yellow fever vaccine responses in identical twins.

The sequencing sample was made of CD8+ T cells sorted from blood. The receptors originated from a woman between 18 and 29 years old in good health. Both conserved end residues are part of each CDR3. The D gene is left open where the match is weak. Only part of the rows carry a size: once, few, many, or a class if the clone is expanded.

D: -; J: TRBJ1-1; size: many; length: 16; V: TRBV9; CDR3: CASSVEPRAENTEAFF; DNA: TGTGCCAGCAGCGTAGAGCCAAGGGCGGAGAACACTGAAGCTTTCTTT
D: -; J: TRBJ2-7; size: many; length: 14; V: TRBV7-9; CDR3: CASSFASRNYEQYF; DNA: TGTGCCAGCAGCTTCGCTAGCAGAAACTACGAGCAGTACTTC
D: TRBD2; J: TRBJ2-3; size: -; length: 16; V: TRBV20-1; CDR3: CSARDKDGGGPDTQYF; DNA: TGCAGTGCTAGAGATAAGGACGGGGGGGGTCCAGATACGCAGTATTTT
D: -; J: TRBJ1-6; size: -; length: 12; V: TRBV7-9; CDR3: CASSILGQSLHF; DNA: TGTGCCAGCAGCATTCTCGGACAGTCCCTCCACTTT
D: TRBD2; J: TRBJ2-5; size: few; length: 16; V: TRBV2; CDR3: CASSEEAGGGKETQYF; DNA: TGTGCCAGCAGTGAAGAGGCGGGAGGGGGAAAGGAGACCCAGTACTTC
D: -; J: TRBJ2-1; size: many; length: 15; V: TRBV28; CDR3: CASSPTDSAYNEQFF; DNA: TGTGCCAGCAGTCCAACCGACAGTGCCTACAATGAGCAGTTCTTC
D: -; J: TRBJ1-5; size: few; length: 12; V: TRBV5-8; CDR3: CASSPWVQPQHF; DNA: TGTGCCAGCAGCCCGTGGGTTCAGCCCCAGCATTTT
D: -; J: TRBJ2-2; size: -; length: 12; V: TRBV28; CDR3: CASWSDFGELFF; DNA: TGTGCCAGCTGGAGCGACTTCGGGGAGCTGTTTTTT
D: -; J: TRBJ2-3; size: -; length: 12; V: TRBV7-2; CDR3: CASRDPPNTQYF; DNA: TGTGCCAGCCGCGACCCTCCCAACACGCAGTATTTT
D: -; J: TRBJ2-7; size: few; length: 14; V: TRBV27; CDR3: CASSLLPGVDEQYF; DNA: TGTGCCAGCAGTTTATTGCCGGGCGTAGACGAGCAGTACTTC
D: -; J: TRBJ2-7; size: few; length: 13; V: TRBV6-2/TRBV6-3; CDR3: CASGGTDDYEQYF; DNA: TGTGCCAGCGGGGGGACAGACGACTACGAGCAGTACTTC
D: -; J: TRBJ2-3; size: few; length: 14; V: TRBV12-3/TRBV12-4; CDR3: CASSHGSGTDTQYF; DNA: TGTGCCAGCAGCCACGGATCTGGCACAGATACGCAGTATTTT
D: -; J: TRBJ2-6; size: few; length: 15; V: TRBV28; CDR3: CASSSSSDGANVLTF; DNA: TGTGCCAGCAGTTCCTCTTCCGACGGGGCCAACGTCCTGACTTTC
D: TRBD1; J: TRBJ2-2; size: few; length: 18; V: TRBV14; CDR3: CASSHLPPGQGNTGELFF; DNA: TGTGCCAGCAGCCATCTTCCTCCCGGACAGGGGAACACCGGGGAGCTGTTTTTT
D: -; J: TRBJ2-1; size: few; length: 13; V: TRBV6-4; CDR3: CASSAGFQDEQFF; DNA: TGTGCCAGCAGTGCAGGGTTTCAGGATGAGCAGTTCTTC
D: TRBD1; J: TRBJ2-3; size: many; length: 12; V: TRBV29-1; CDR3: CSVVTGGDTQYF; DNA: TGCAGCGTTGTGACAGGGGGAGATACGCAGTATTTT